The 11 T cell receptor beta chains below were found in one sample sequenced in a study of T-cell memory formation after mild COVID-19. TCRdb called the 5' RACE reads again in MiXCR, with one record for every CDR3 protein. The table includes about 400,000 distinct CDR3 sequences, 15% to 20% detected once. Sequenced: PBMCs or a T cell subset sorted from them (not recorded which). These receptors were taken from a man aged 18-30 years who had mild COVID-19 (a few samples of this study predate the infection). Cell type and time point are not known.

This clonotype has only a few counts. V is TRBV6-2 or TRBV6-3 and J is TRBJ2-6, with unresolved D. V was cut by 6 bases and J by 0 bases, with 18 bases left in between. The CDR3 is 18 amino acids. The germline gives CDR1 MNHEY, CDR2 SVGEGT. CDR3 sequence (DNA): TGTGCCAGCAGGGGGATGCTGGCAGCGAGCTCTGGGGCCAACGTCCTGACTTTC. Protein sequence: CASRGMLAASSGANVLTF.

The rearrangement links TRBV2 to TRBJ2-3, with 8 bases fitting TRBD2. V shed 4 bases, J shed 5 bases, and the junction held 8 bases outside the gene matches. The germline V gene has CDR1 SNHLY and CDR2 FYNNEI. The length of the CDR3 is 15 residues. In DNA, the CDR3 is TGTGCCAGCAGTGGGGCCGGGGGGGCCGGAGATACGCAGTATTTT. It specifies CASSGAGGAGDTQYF.

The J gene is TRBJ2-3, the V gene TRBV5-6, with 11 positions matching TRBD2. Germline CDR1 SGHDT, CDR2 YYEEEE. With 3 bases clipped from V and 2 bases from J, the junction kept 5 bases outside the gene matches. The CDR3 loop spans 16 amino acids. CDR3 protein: CASSSLAGGSTDTQYF. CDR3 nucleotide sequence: TGTGCCAGCAGCTCCCTAGCGGGGGGTTCCACAGATACGCAGTATTTT.

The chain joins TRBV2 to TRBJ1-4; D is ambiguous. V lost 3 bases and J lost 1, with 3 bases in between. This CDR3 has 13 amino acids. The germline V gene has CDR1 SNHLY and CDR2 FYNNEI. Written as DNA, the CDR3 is TGTGCCAGCAGTGACAAAACTAATGAAAAACTGTTTTTT. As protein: CASSDKTNEKLFF.

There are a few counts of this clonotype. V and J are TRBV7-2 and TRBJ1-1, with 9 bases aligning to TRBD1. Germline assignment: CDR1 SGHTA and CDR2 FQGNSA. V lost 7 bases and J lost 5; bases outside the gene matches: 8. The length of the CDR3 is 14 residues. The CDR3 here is CASINRGPGTEAFF. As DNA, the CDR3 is TGTGCCAGCATTAACAGGGGGCCGGGGACTGAAGCTTTCTTT.

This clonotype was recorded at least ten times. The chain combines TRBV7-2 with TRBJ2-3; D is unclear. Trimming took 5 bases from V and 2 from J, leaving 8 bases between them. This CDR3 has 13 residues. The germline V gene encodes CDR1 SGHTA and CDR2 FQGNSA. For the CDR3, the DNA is TGTGCCAGCAGCCCCACGTACACAGATACGCAGTATTTT. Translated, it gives CASSPTYTDTQYF.

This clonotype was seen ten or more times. The CDR3 nucleotides are TGTGCCAGCAGCCGTCGATCCAGCGGGGGAGGAGGACCGCTAACTAGCACAGATACGCAGTATTTT. It encodes CASSRRSSGGGGPLTSTDTQYF. The chain joins TRBV5-5 to TRBJ2-3; 8 nucleotides match TRBD2. The V gene's germline CDR1 is SGHKS and CDR2 YYEKEE (reference sequence). Losses at the gene ends were 4 bases for V and 0 bases for J; bases not matched to a gene: 25. The CDR3 runs to 22 residues. The variable domain in full, completed from reference TRBV5-5 and TRBJ2-3, reads DAGVTQSPTHLIKTRGQQVTLRCSPISGHKSVSWYQQVLGQGPQFIFQYYEKEERGRGNFPDRFSARQFPNYSSELNVNALLLGDSALYLCASSRRSSGGGGPLTSTDTQYFGPGTRLTVL.

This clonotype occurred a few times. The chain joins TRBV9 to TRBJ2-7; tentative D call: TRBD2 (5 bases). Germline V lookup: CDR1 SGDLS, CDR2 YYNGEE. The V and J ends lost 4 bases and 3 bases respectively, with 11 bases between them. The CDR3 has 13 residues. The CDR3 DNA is TGTGCCAGCAGCCCCCCCGCGGGCTACGAGCAGTACTTC. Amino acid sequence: CASSPPAGYEQYF.

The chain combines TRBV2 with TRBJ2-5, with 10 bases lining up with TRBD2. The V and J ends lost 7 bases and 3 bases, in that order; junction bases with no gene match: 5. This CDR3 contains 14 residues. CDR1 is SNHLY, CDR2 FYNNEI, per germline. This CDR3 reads CASNSGGEEETQYF. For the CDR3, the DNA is TGTGCCAGCAACAGCGGGGGGGAAGAAGAGACCCAGTACTTC.

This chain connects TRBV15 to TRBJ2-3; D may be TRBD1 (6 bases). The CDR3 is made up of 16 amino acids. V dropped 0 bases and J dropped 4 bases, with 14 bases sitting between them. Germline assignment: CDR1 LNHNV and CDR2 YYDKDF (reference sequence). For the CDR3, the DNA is TGTGCCACCAGCAGAGAAAGTAACAGGGCAGCAGATACGCAGTATTTT. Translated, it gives CATSRESNRAADTQYF.

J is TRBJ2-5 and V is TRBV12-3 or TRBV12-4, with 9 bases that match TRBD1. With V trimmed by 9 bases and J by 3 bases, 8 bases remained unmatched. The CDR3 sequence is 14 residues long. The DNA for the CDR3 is TGTGCCAGTCACCGGACAGGGGCCAAAGAGACCCAGTACTTC. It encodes CASHRTGAKETQYF.